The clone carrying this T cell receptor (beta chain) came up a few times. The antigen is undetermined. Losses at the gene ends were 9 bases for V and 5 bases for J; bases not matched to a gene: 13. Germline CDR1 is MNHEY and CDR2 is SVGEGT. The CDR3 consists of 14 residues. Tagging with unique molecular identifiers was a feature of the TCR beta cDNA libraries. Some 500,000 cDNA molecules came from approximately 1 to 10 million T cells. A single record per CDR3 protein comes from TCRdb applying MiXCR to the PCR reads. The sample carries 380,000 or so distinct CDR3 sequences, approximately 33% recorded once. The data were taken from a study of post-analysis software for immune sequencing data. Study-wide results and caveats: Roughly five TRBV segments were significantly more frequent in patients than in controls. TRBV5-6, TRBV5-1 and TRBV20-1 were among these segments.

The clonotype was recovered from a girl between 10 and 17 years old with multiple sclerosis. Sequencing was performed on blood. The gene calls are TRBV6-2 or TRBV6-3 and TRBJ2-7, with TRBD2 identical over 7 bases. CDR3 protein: CASSPSEGLNEQYF. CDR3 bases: TGTGCCAGTTCCCCCTCTGAGGGACTAAACGAGCAGTACTTC.